The 8 T cell receptor beta chains in this list originate from one sample, sequenced in a study of patients and donors after allogeneic stem cell transplantation. TCRdb called the RT-PCR reads again in MiXCR, with one record for every CDR3 protein. The table includes 920,000 or so distinct CDR3 sequences, about 20% detected once. The sample comprised blood, either unsorted or a sorted T cell fraction (not recorded which). The receptors were sampled from a human donor who was either an allogeneic HSCT recipient or a stem cell or donor lymphocyte infusion donor (not recorded which). It is not recorded whose cells these are; they may come from a transplant donor.

The chain combines TRBV20-1 with TRBJ2-7; 12 nucleotides match TRBD1. The V gene end was trimmed by 4 bases and the J gene end by 5 bases; junction bases not matched to a gene: 6. CDR3 length equals 14 residues. Germline V CDR1 and CDR2: DFQATT, SNEGSKA (reference sequence). The CDR3 loop is CSAKGDRGLNEQYF. CDR3 bases: TGCAGTGCTAAGGGGGACAGGGGGCTTAACGAGCAGTACTTC.

The genes are TRBV20-1 and TRBJ1-1; D unresolved. Trimming removed 6 bases at V and 3 bases at J, with 14 bases between. The length of the CDR3 is 13 residues. Per the germline V gene, CDR1 is DFQATT and CDR2 is SNEGSKA (reference sequence). The CDR3 sequence is CSASFGGDTEAFF. CDR3 DNA: TGCAGTGCGTCGTTTGGCGGTGACACTGAAGCTTTCTTT.

Many counts were recorded for this clonotype. The chain has TRBV12-3 or TRBV12-4 and TRBJ1-1; D may be TRBD1 (6 bases). The CDR3 extends over 14 amino acids. With 3 bases removed from V and 1 base from J, the gap between germline ends came to 9 bases. CDR3 sequence: CASSFGTPNTEAFF. Here the CDR3 DNA reads TGTGCCAGCAGTTTTGGGACACCGAACACTGAAGCTTTCTTT.

This clonotype was observed many times. V and J are TRBV12-3 or TRBV12-4 and TRBJ2-3; 8 positions agree with TRBD2. This CDR3 has 15 amino acids. With V trimmed by 5 bases and J by 3 bases, 7 bases remained unmatched. DNA for the CDR3: TGTGCCAGCAGTGTGAGCGGGAGCGGGACAGATACGCAGTATTTT. Amino acids: CASSVSGSGTDTQYF.

This chain joins TRBV5-1 and TRBJ2-2; D ambiguous. Trimming left V 0 bases short and J 8 bases short, with 8 bases between. Germline V gene lookup returns CDR1 SGHRS and CDR2 YFSETQ. This CDR3 has 13 amino acids. The chain's CDR3 is CASSLAGRGELFF. CDR3 bases: TGCGCCAGCAGCTTGGCCGGGCGTGGGGAGCTGTTTTTT.

This chain links TRBV9 with TRBJ1-2; 7 bases agree with TRBD1. V lost 4 bases and J lost 7; bases outside the gene matches: 10. The germline gives CDR1 SGDLS, CDR2 YYNGEE. The CDR3 is 14 amino acids. This chain's CDR3 is CASSRAGGRSGYTF. CDR3 in DNA: TGTGCCAGCAGCCGTGCAGGGGGAAGGAGTGGCTACACCTTC.

In this sample, this clonotype turned up a few times. The genes are TRBV12-3 or TRBV12-4 and TRBJ1-1; possibly TRBD1 for D (5 bases). Trimming shortened V by 6 bases and J by 4 bases, and 12 bases separated the two germline ends. This CDR3 has 13 amino acids. The CDR3 nucleotides are TGTGCCAGCAGGGAATTAGGGGCCACTGAAGCTTTCTTT. It is translated as CASRELGATEAFF.

The genes are TRBV12-5 and TRBJ2-5, with D perhaps matching TRBD1 or TRBD2 (5 bases each). From germline, CDR1 is LGHNT and CDR2 FRNRAP. The germline V and J ends were trimmed by 0 bases and 6 bases, with 17 bases remaining between them. The CDR3 extends over 16 amino acids. The CDR3 reads CASGLVGFRDPQTQYF. The DNA of the CDR3 is TGTGCTAGTGGTTTGGTAGGATTCCGGGACCCCCAGACCCAGTACTTC.